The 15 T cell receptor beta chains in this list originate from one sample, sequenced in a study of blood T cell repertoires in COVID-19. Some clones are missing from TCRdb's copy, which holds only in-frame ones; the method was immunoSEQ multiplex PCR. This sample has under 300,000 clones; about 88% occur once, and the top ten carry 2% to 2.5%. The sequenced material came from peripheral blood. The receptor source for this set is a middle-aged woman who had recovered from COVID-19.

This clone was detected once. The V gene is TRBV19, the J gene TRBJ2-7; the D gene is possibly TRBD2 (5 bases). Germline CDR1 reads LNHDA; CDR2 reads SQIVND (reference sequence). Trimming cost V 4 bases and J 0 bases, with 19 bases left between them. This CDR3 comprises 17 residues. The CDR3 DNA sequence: TGTGCCAGTAGTACCCGAGGAGGACTGCCTAGCTCCTACGAGCAGTACTTC. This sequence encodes CASSTRGGLPSSYEQYF.

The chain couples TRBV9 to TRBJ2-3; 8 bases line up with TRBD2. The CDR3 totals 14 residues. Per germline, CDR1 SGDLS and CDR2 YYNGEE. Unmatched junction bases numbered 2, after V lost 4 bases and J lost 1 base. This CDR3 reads CASSRGLGTDTQYF. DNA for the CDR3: TGTGCCAGCAGCCGGGGACTAGGCACAGATACGCAGTATTTT.

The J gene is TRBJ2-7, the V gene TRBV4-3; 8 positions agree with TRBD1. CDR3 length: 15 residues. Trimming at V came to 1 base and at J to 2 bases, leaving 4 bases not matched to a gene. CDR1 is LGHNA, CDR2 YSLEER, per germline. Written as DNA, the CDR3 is TGCGCCAGCAGCCAAGGACAGGGGCTCACCTACGAGCAGTACTTC. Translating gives CASSQGQGLTYEQYF.

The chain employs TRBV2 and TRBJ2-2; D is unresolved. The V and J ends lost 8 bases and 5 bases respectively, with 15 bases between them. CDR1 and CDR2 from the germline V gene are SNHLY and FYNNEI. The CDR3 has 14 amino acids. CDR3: CASGSARYTGELFF. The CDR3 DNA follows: TGTGCCAGCGGGTCAGCGCGGTATACCGGGGAGCTGTTTTTT.

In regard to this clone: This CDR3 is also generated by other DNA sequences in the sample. The CDR3 DNA is TGTGCCAGCAGCTTAACAGGGGGAGGGGAGACCCAGTACTTC. This translates into CASSLTGGGETQYF. The rearrangement joins TRBV7-3 to TRBJ2-5; D might be TRBD2 (7 bases). Trimming left V 0 bases short and J 5 bases short, with 10 bases between. The CDR3 has 14 amino acids. From germline, CDR1 is SGHTA and CDR2 FQGTGA.

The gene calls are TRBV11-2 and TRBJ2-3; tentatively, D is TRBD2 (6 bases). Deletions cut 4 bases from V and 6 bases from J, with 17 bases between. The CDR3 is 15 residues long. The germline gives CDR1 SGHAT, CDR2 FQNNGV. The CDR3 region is CASSWTGLKSDTQYF. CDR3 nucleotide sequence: TGTGCCAGCAGCTGGACGGGACTCAAGTCTGATACGCAGTATTTT.

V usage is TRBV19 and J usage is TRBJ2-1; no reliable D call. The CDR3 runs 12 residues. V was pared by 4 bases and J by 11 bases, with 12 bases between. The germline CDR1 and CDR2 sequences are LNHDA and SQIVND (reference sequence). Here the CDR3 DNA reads TGTGCCAGTAGTACGTCCCCGTCTAAGCAGTTCTTC. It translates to CASSTSPSKQFF.

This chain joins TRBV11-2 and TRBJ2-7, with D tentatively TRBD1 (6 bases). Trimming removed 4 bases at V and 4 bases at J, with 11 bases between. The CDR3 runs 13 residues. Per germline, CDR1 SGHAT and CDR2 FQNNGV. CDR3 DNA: TGTGCCAGCAGCTGGTCAGGGACATACGAGCAGTACTTC. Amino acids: CASSWSGTYEQYF.

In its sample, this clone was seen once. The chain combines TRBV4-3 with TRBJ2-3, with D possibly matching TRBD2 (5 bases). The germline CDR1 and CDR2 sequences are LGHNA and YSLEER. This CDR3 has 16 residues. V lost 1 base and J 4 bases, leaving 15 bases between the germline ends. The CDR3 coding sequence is TGCGCCAGCAGCCAAGGTTATGGGAGAGCGGCAGATACGCAGTATTTT. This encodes CASSQGYGRAADTQYF.

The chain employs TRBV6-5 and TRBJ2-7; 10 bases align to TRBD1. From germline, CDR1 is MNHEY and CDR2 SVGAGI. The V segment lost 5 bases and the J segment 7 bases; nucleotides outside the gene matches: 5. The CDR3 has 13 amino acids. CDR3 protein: CASSPDRGLEQYF. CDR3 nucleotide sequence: TGTGCCAGCAGTCCTGACAGGGGGCTTGAGCAGTACTTC.

The CDR3 DNA is TGTGCCAGCAGCTTTAGTCTAGCCGGCACAGATACGCAGTATTTT. Translating gives CASSFSLAGTDTQYF. The chain employs TRBV7-2 and TRBJ2-3; possible D gene TRBD2, 5 bases. V lost 3 bases and J 1 base, leaving 11 bases between the germline ends. CDR1 SGHTA and CDR2 FQGNSA come from the germline V gene. The CDR3 consists of 15 residues.

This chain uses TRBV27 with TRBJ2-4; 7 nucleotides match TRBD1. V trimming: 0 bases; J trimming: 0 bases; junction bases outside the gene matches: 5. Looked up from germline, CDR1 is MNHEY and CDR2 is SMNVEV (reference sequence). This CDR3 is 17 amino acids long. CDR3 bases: TGTGCCAGCAGTTTATCAATAGGGGGCGAAGCCAAAAACATTCAGTACTTC. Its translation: CASSLSIGGEAKNIQYF.

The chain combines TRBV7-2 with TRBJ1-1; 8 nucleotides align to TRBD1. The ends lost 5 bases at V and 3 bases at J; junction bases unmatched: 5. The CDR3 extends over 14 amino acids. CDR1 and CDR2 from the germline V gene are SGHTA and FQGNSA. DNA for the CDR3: TGTGCCAGCAGCCACGGACAGGGCCACACTGAAGCTTTCTTT. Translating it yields CASSHGQGHTEAFF. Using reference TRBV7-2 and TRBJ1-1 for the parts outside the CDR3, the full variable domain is GAGVSQSPSNKVTEKGKDVELRCDPISGHTALYWYRQSLGQGLEFLIYFQGNSAPDKSGLPSDRFSAERTGGSVSTLTIQRTQQEDSAVYLCASSHGQGHTEAFFGQGTRLTVV.

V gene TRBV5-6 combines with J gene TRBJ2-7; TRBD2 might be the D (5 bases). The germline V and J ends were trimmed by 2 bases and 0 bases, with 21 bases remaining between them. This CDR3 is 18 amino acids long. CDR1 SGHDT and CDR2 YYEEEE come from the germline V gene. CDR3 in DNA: TGTGCCAGCAGCTTTACCCTCTTTGGGAGCGAGATCTCCTACGAGCAGTACTTC. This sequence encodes CASSFTLFGSEISYEQYF.

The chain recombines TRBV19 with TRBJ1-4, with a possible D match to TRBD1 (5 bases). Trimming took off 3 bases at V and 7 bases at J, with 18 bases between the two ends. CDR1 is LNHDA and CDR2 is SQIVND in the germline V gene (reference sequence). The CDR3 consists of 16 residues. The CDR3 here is CASSIGGAGSGEKLFF. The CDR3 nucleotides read TGTGCCAGTAGTATCGGCGGGGCGGGGTCAGGTGAAAAACTGTTTTTT.